Only one count was recorded for the clone carrying this T cell receptor (beta chain). The CDR3 contains 15 residues. V lost 1 base and J lost 2, with 12 bases in between. Germline loops: CDR1 SEHNR, CDR2 FQNEAQ (reference sequence). The data were taken from a study of blood T cell repertoires in COVID-19. Source study methods: For nucleated cells, counts were estimated from reference gene primer amplification. Clones were read by immunoSEQ multiplex PCR, and TCRdb kept only the in-frame ones, dropping some. The DNA was the basis for D and trimming; V, J and clone size are from that table. The profile shows roughly 290,000 clones, roughly 80% of them singletons.

The chain uses TRBV7-9 and TRBJ2-7; no clear D. This TCR came from a woman in her forties or fifties with active or convalescent COVID-19. The material sequenced was peripheral blood. CDR3 sequence (DNA): TGTGCCAGCAGCTTAGAGATAAACCGGGCCTACGAGCAGTACTTC. The encoded protein is CASSLEINRAYEQYF.